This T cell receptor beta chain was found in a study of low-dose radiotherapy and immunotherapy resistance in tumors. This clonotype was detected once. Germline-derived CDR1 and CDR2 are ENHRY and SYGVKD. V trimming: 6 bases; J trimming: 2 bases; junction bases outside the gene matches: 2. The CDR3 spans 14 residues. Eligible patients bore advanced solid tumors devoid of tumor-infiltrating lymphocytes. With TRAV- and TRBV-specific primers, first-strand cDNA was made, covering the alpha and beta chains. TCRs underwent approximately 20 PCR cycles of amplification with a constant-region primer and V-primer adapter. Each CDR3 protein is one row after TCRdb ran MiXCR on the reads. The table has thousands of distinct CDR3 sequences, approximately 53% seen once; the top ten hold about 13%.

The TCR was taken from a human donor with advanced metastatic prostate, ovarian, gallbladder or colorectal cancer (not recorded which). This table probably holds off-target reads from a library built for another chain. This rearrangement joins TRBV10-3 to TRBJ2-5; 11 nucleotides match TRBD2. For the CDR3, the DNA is TGTGCCATCAGGGCTAGCGGGGGGCAAGAGACCCAGTACTTC. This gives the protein CAIRASGGQETQYF.